The rows below give T cell receptor beta chains drawn from one sample of a study of graft-versus-host responses after intestinal transplantation. For these TCRs, the target antigens are not known. The assay was immunoSEQ multiplex PCR, and TCRdb's table has in-frame clones only and misses some. The sample lists 80,000 to 100,000 clones, roughly 80% seen once, with roughly 17% in the top ten. The specimen was unstimulated CD8+ T cells sorted from spleen or lymph node cells, collected before intestinal transplant. Every receptor here comes from a human donor who received an intestinal transplant. The CDR3 runs from the conserved cysteine through the conserved F or W. D genes are given only for firm matches. The listing skips clone size in some rows; elsewhere it reads once, few, many or a size class.

>once|TRBV7-9|-|TRBJ1-1
CASSSPTRGRAEAFF
TGTGCCAGCAGCTCACCGACCAGGGGTAGAGCTGAAGCTTTCTTT
>-|TRBV27|-|TRBJ2-3
CASSLRSRLF
TGTGCCAGCAGTTTAAGGTCTAGGTTGTTT
>-|TRBV30|TRBD2|TRBJ2-1
CAWTPGLAGPYNEQFF
TGTGCCTGGACCCCGGGACTAGCGGGGCCCTACAATGAGCAGTTCTTC
>-|TRBV30|-|TRBJ2-1
CAGGHFNNNEQFF
TGTGCTGGGGGGCACTTTAATAACAATGAGCAGTTCTTC
>-|TRBV15|-|TRBJ2-7
CATSRDFGLASYEQYF
TGTGCCACCAGCAGAGATTTTGGGTTGGCGTCCTACGAGCAGTACTTC
>-|TRBV14|-|TRBJ2-1
CASSPDGSYNEQFF
TGTGCCAGCAGCCCCGACGGATCTTACAATGAGCAGTTCTTC
>-|TRBV6-1|-|TRBJ1-5
CASSETPVRPQHF
TGTGCCAGCAGCGAAACCCCAGTTCGGCCCCAGCATTTT
>few|TRBV7-9|TRBD1|TRBJ1-6
CASSLALRTGRNSPLHF
TGTGCCAGCAGCTTAGCGCTAAGGACAGGGAGGAATTCACCCCTCCACTTT
>-|TRBV28|TRBD1|TRBJ1-3
CASSLTGRGPGNTIYF
TGTGCCAGCAGTTTAACGGGCAGGGGGCCGGGAAACACCATATATTTT
>-|TRBV15|-|TRBJ1-5
CATSRDRGQGQPQHF
TGTGCCACCAGCAGAGATCGAGGGCAGGGTCAGCCCCAGCATTTT